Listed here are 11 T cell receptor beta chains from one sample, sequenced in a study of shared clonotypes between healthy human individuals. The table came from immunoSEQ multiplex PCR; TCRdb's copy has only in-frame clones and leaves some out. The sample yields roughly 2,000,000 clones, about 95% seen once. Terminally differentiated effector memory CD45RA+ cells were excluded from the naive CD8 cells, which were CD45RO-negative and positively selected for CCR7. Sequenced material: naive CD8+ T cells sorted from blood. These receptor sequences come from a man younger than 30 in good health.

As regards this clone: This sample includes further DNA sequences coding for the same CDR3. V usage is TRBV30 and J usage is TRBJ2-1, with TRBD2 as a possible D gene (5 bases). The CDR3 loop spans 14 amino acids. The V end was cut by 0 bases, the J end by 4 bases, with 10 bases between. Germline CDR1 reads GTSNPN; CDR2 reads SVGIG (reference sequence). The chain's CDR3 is CAWSVLGSYNEQFF. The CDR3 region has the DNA TGTGCCTGGAGTGTACTAGGTTCATACAATGAGCAGTTCTTC.

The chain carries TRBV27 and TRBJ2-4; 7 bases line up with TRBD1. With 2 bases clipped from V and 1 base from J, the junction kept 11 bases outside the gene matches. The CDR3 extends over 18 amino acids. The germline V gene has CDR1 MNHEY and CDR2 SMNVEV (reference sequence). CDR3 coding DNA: TGTGCCAGCAGTTTAAGGGCCACAGGGGTGGGGGCCAAAAACATTCAGTACTTC. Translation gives CASSLRATGVGAKNIQYF.

CDR3: CASSLRDKHNEQFF. In nucleotides, the CDR3 is TGTGCCAGCAGTTTACGGGACAAGCACAATGAGCAGTTCTTC. The chain uses TRBV27 and TRBJ2-1; possibly TRBD1 for D (6 bases). The CDR3 consists of 14 residues. Germline V lookup: CDR1 MNHEY, CDR2 SMNVEV (reference sequence). Deletions cut 2 bases from V and 5 bases from J, with 10 bases between.

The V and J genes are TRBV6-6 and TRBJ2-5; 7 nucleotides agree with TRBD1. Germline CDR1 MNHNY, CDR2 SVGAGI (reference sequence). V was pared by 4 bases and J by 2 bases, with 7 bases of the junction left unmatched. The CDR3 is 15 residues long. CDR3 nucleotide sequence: TGTGCCAGCAGTTTCATGTGGGACAGTCAAGAGACCCAGTACTTC. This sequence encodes CASSFMWDSQETQYF.

The CDR3 loop is CASSQRTKSGELFF. CDR3 coding DNA: TGCGCCAGCAGCCAAAGGACCAAGAGCGGGGAGCTGTTTTTT. The chain couples TRBV4-3 to TRBJ2-2; no firm D call. CDR3 length equals 14 residues. Germline-derived CDR1 and CDR2 are LGHNA and YSLEER. V was clipped by 2 bases and J by 7 bases, with 11 bases between them.

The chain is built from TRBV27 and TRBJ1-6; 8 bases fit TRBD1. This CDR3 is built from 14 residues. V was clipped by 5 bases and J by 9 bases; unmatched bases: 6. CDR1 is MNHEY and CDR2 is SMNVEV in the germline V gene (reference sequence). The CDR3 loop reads CASSPTGTGSPLHF. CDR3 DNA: TGTGCCAGCAGTCCGACTGGGACAGGTTCACCCCTCCACTTT.

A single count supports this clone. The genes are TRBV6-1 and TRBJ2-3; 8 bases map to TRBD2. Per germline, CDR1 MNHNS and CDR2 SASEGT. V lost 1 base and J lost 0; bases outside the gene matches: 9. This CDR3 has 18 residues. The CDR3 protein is CASSEGLPGGLSTDTQYF. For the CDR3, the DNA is TGTGCCAGCAGTGAAGGGCTCCCGGGGGGGCTCAGCACAGATACGCAGTATTTT.

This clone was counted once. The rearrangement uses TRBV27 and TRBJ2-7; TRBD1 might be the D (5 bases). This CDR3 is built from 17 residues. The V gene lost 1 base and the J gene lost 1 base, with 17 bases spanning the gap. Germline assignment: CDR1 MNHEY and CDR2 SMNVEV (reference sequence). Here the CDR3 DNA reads TGTGCCAGCAGTTTATTGGGGCCGGACGGACAATCCTACGAGCAGTACTTC. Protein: CASSLLGPDGQSYEQYF.

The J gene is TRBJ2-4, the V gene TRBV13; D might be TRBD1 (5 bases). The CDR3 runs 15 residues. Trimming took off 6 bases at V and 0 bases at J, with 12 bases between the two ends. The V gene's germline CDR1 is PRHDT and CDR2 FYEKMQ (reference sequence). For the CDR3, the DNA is TGTGCCAGCAGTCACACTCAGGGAGCCAAAAACATTCAGTACTTC. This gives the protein CASSHTQGAKNIQYF.

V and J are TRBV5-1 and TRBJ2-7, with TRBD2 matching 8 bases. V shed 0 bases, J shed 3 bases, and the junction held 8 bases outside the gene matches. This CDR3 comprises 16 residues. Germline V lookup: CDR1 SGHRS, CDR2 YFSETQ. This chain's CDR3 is CASSLAQAGGYYEQYF. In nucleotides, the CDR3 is TGCGCCAGCAGCTTGGCACAGGCGGGGGGATACTACGAGCAGTACTTC.

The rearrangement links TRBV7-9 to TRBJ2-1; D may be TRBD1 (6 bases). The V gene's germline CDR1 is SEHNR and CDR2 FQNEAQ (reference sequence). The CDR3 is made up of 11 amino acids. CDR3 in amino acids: CVGQHYNEQFF. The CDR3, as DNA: TGTGTCGGACAGCACTACAATGAGCAGTTCTTC.